The 18 T cell receptor beta chains in this list originate from one sample, sequenced in a study of T-cell reconstitution after alpha-beta-depleted transplantation in children. Unique molecular identifiers were built into the TCRbeta library. TCRdb reprocessed the PCR reads with MiXCR, giving one entry per CDR3 protein. In the table there are roughly 200,000 distinct CDR3 sequences, 8.4% of which are singletons. The sample consisted of PBMCs, mostly from graft donor cells, taken 360 days after TCRalphabeta/CD19-depleted stem cell transplant. The receptors here all came from a male patient between 2 and 10 years old who had a stem cell transplant for acute myeloid leukemia, so the T cells may come from the graft donor.

This clonotype was detected a few times. The chain has TRBV6-1 and TRBJ2-4; 9 bases agree with TRBD2. J lost 6 bases, V lost 5 bases, and 14 bases had no gene match. The CDR3 runs 17 residues. The germline CDR1 and CDR2 sequences are MNHNS and SASEGT. CDR3 DNA sequence: TGTGCCAGCAGTCCAGGGCGGGGGGGGCCCGTTCTAAACATTCAGTACTTC. Residues: CASSPGRGGPVLNIQYF.

This clonotype was counted between two and nine times. This rearrangement joins TRBV5-1 to TRBJ1-4; 8 positions match TRBD1. The CDR3 loop spans 15 amino acids. The J segment lost 3 bases and the V segment lost 0 bases, leaving 1 base of the junction unmatched. CDR1 and CDR2 from the germline V gene are SGHRS and YFSETQ. CDR3 sequence: CASSLAGQANEKLFF. In DNA form, the CDR3 reads TGCGCCAGCAGCTTGGCGGGACAGGCTAATGAAAAACTGTTTTTT.

The chain is built from TRBV20-1 and TRBJ2-4, with D possibly matching TRBD2 (7 bases). Germline V gene lookup returns CDR1 DFQATT and CDR2 SNEGSKA (reference sequence). The CDR3 is made up of 19 amino acids. Trimming removed 0 bases at V and 2 bases at J, with 23 bases between. The CDR3: CSARDQWGGARGPKNIQYF. The CDR3 DNA sequence: TGCAGTGCTAGAGATCAATGGGGGGGGGCGCGAGGGCCCAAAAACATTCAGTACTTC.

CDR3 in amino acids: CASSLSKGLVPIEQFF. The CDR3 coding sequence is TGCGCCAGCAGCCTTTCGAAAGGACTCGTACCGATTGAGCAGTTCTTC. The chain recombines TRBV5-1 with TRBJ2-1, with D possibly matching TRBD2 (5 bases). Germline V gene data show CDR1 as SGHRS and CDR2 as YFSETQ. The V gene lost 4 bases and the J gene lost 9 bases, with 23 bases spanning the gap. This CDR3 comprises 16 residues.

This clonotype was detected ten times or more. V is TRBV5-1 and J is TRBJ2-4, with D hard to call. This CDR3 region has 16 residues. V was cut by 0 bases and J by 0 bases, with 10 bases left in between. Germline V lookup: CDR1 SGHRS, CDR2 YFSETQ. In nucleotides, the CDR3 is TGCGCCAGCAGCTTGGCCTACCCGATAGCCAAAAACATTCAGTACTTC. It specifies CASSLAYPIAKNIQYF.

This clonotype was seen repeatedly, ten times or more. J is TRBJ2-1 and V is TRBV19; 11 bases are a match to TRBD2. Germline assignment: CDR1 LNHDA and CDR2 SQIVND (reference sequence). V trimming: 10 bases; J trimming: 1 base; junction bases outside the gene matches: 6. The CDR3 sequence is 15 residues long. For the CDR3, the DNA is TGTGCCACACGACGACTAGCGGGATCCTACAATGAGCAGTTCTTC. Translating gives CATRRLAGSYNEQFF.

This clonotype appeared a few times. The chain recombines TRBV5-1 with TRBJ2-7; 10 bases agree with TRBD2. Unmatched junction bases numbered 11, after V lost 4 bases and J lost 4 bases. There are 16 residues in the CDR3. CDR1 is SGHRS and CDR2 is YFSETQ in the germline V gene. CDR3 sequence reads: CASSPKRGGRAYEQYV. Written as DNA, the CDR3 is TGCGCCAGCAGCCCAAAGCGGGGGGGCCGCGCGTACGAGCAGTACGTC.

This clonotype was detected only a few times. This rearrangement joins TRBV4-3 to TRBJ2-2, with D possibly being TRBD2 (5 bases). The CDR3 loop spans 15 amino acids. V lost 2 bases and J 5 bases, leaving 12 bases between the germline ends. The germline V gene has CDR1 LGHNA and CDR2 YSLEER. Here the CDR3 reads CASSQNPTGTGELFF. The CDR3 coding sequence is TGCGCCAGCAGCCAAAATCCCACGGGAACCGGGGAGCTGTTTTTT.

This clonotype has at least ten counts. The chain joins TRBV5-4 to TRBJ2-1; a possible D gene is TRBD1 (5 bases). V dropped 4 bases and J dropped 8 bases, with 19 bases sitting between them. CDR3 length: 15 amino acids. From germline, CDR1 is SGHNT and CDR2 YYREEE (reference sequence). CDR3 DNA: TGTGCCAGCAGCCGTCCAAAACAGGAGACTGATGAGCAGTTCTTC. It encodes CASSRPKQETDEQFF.

This clonotype showed up just once. The J gene is TRBJ2-5, the V gene TRBV4-2; TRBD1 is a possible D gene (5 bases). This CDR3 region has 14 residues. V dropped 10 bases and J dropped 5 bases, with 20 bases sitting between them. In germline, CDR1 is LGHNA, CDR2 YNFKEQ. In DNA, the CDR3 is TGTGCCATCGGCCCCGGCCCCCAGGGCGAGACCCAGTACTTC. It codes for CAIGPGPQGETQYF.

This chain links TRBV7-9 with TRBJ2-7; 8 bases agree with TRBD1. Germline assignment: CDR1 SEHNR and CDR2 FQNEAQ (reference sequence). The V and J ends lost 2 bases and 3 bases, in that order; junction bases with no gene match: 3. CDR3 size: 14 residues. CDR3 in DNA: TGTGCCAGCAGCTTACAGGGGGCAGGCTACGAGCAGTACTTC. Residues: CASSLQGAGYEQYF.

This clonotype was picked up a small number of times. The V and J genes are TRBV29-1 and TRBJ2-2; 9 nucleotides match TRBD2. Germline CDR1 reads SQVTM; CDR2 reads ANQGSEA. CDR3 size: 15 residues. After removal of 4 bases from V and 7 bases from J, the junction contained 10 bases not matched to a gene. The CDR3 protein is CSVVGSGSGGGELFF. DNA for the CDR3: TGCAGCGTTGTAGGTAGCGGGAGTGGTGGCGGGGAGCTGTTTTTT.

The chain has TRBV18 and TRBJ2-1, with TRBD2 identical over 7 bases. V shed 1 base and J 5 bases; nucleotides not matched to a gene: 5. CDR1 KGHSH and CDR2 LQKENI come from the germline V gene. This CDR3 has 15 amino acids. The CDR3 sequence: CASSPRNGRNNEQFF. The CDR3 DNA follows: TGTGCCAGCTCACCACGGAACGGGAGGAACAATGAGCAGTTCTTC.

This clonotype was seen a handful of times. This chain links TRBV18 with TRBJ1-4; possible D gene TRBD1, 5 bases. In germline, CDR1 is KGHSH, CDR2 LQKENI. V lost 5 bases and J 4 bases, leaving 17 bases between the germline ends. The CDR3 has 16 amino acids. The CDR3 reads CASSTQGLEFNEKLFF. DNA of the CDR3: TGTGCCAGCTCAACCCAGGGCCTGGAGTTTAATGAAAAACTGTTTTTT. The entire variable domain, with the rest obtained from reference TRBV18 and TRBJ1-4, is as follows: NAGVMQNPRHLVRRRGQEARLRCSPMKGHSHVYWYRQLPEEGLKFMVYLQKENIIDESGMPKERFSAEFPKEGPSILRIQQVVRGDSAAYFCASSTQGLEFNEKLFFGSGTQLSVL.

The J gene is TRBJ1-2, the V gene TRBV20-1; D ambiguous. V dropped 1 base and J dropped 3 bases, with 12 bases sitting between them. The CDR3 extends over 14 amino acids. Per the germline V gene, CDR1 is DFQATT and CDR2 is SNEGSKA (reference sequence). The CDR3 nucleotides are TGCAGTGCTAGAGGGGAGGTGGGGTACTATGGCTACACCTTC. Translation gives CSARGEVGYYGYTF.

Ten or more counts support this clonotype. This chain uses TRBV6-5 with TRBJ2-7; 7 nucleotides match TRBD1. The CDR3 loop spans 15 amino acids. J gave up 2 bases and V 0 bases, and 4 bases lay outside the gene matches. Germline lookup yields CDR1 MNHEY and CDR2 SVGAGI. The CDR3 sequence is CASSYSNTGAYEQYF. The DNA for the CDR3 is TGTGCCAGCAGTTACTCGAATACAGGGGCCTACGAGCAGTACTTC.

The table lists this clonotype with many counts. The rearrangement uses TRBV10-3 and TRBJ1-2; D is perhaps TRBD1 (5 bases). With 8 bases removed from V and 4 bases from J, the gap between germline ends came to 14 bases. From germline, CDR1 is ENHRY and CDR2 SYGVKD. This CDR3 is built from 13 residues. The CDR3 DNA reads TGTGCCATCGACCAGGGTGGTGGCTATGGCTACACCTTC. Translating it yields CAIDQGGGYGYTF.

Of note for this clonotype: A much larger clone lies a single base off, so this may be a read error. The chain links TRBV20-1 to TRBJ2-1; D tentatively reads TRBD1 or TRBD2 (5 bases each). Germline V CDR1 and CDR2: DFQATT, SNEGSKA (reference sequence). The length of the CDR3 is 15 residues. CDR3 amino acids: CRAREGRRTYNEQFF. DNA for the CDR3: TGCAGAGCTAGAGAGGGACGGAGGACTTACAATGAGCAGTTCTTC.